These 20 T cell receptor beta chains share one sample of origin, sequenced in a study of cytomegalovirus exposure and HLA in healthy donors. PCR amplification relied on 60 Vbeta primers (plus 13 Jbeta primers). TCRdb's copy holds only in-frame clones and misses some; the assay was immunoSEQ multiplex PCR. The sample lists about 180,000 clones; roughly 78% were seen once. The specimen sequenced was PBMCs. Receptors originate from a woman aged 25 to 39 in good health and CMV-seronegative.

The chain employs TRBV30 and TRBJ2-5; 8 bases map to TRBD2. CDR1 and CDR2 (germline): GTSNPN, SVGIG (reference sequence). The CDR3 extends over 14 amino acids. Trimming removed 8 bases from V and 1 base from J; junction bases left unmatched: 9. The CDR3, as DNA: TGTGCCCGCCAGGGCGGGGGGCCCCAAGAGACCCAGTACTTC. This translates into CARQGGGPQETQYF.

V and J are TRBV5-1 and TRBJ1-2; perhaps TRBD1 as D (5 bases). Looked up from germline, CDR1 is SGHRS and CDR2 is YFSETQ. Trimming shortened V by 1 base and J by 7 bases, and 17 bases separated the two germline ends. The CDR3 is 15 residues long. The CDR3, as DNA: TGCGCCAGCAGCTTGTCCCCCGGGGGTATGCTTGGCTACACCTTC. Protein: CASSLSPGGMLGYTF.

The rearrangement joins TRBV19 to TRBJ1-1, with TRBD1 as a possible D gene (5 bases). Germline V lookup: CDR1 LNHDA, CDR2 SQIVND (reference sequence). The V end lost 0 bases, the J end lost 5 bases, and 10 bases lay between the germline ends. The CDR3 is 14 residues long. The DNA for the CDR3 is TGTGCCAGTAGTATAGAAGGGGTGGCGACTGAAGCTTTCTTT. Amino acid sequence: CASSIEGVATEAFF. Full variable domain (rest looked up from reference TRBV19 and TRBJ1-1): DGGITQSPKYLFRKEGQNVTLSCEQNLNHDAMYWYRQDPGQGLRLIYYSQIVNDFQKGDIAEGYSVSREKKESFPLTVTSAQKNPTAFYLCASSIEGVATEAFFGQGTRLTVV.

J is TRBJ2-7 and V is TRBV4-2; TRBD2 agrees at 10 bases. J gave up 2 bases and V 5 bases, and 6 bases lay outside the gene matches. There are 15 residues in the CDR3. The germline V gene encodes CDR1 LGHNA and CDR2 YNFKEQ. The CDR3 loop reads CASSETSGETYEQYF. In DNA form, the CDR3 reads TGTGCCAGCAGCGAAACTAGCGGGGAAACCTACGAGCAGTACTTC.

The chain carries TRBV5-1 and TRBJ2-2; 8 positions agree with TRBD1. V lost 4 bases and J lost 14; bases outside the gene matches: 19. The CDR3 loop spans 16 amino acids. Germline assignment: CDR1 SGHRS and CDR2 YFSETQ. DNA of the CDR3: TGCGCCAGCAGCCTTGGACAGGGCGAACCAAGAGGTGGTCTGTTTTTT. As protein: CASSLGQGEPRGGLFF.

The V gene is TRBV30, the J gene TRBJ1-1; D possibly corresponds to TRBD1 (5 bases). Trimming stripped 2 bases from V and 6 bases from J, with 16 bases between. The germline CDR1 and CDR2 sequences are GTSNPN and SVGIG (reference sequence). The CDR3 sequence is 14 residues long. CDR3 in DNA: TGTGCCTGGAGTACGGAGTCAGGGTGGGCTGAAGCTTTCTTT. This gives the protein CAWSTESGWAEAFF. The variable domain in full, with the rest retrieved from reference TRBV30 and TRBJ1-1, is SQTIHQWPATLVQPVGSPLSLECTVEGTSNPNLYWYRQAAGRGLQLLFYSVGIGQISSEVPQNLSASRPQDRQFILSSKKLLLSDSGFYLCAWSTESGWAEAFFGQGTRLTVV.

This chain links TRBV25-1 with TRBJ1-2; 8 bases map to TRBD1. CDR3 length: 13 amino acids. V was pared by 6 bases and J by 3 bases, with 3 bases of the junction left unmatched. Per the germline V gene, CDR1 is MGHDK and CDR2 is SYGVNS. CDR3 loop: CASSPGGDYGYTF. In DNA, the CDR3 is TGTGCCAGCAGCCCAGGGGGCGACTATGGCTACACCTTC.

This clone was seen only once. The genes are TRBV4-1 and TRBJ2-3; the match to TRBD1 covers 9 bases. V dropped 1 base and J dropped 2; count of bases not matched to a gene: 7. Germline V gene lookup returns CDR1 MGHRA and CDR2 YSYEKL. The CDR3 is 17 residues long. The CDR3 coding sequence is TGCGCCAGCAGCCAAGTTTCAGGGACAGGGCACACAGATACGCAGTATTTT. It is translated as CASSQVSGTGHTDTQYF.

This clone was seen a few times. The chain has TRBV6-4 and TRBJ2-2, with a tentative D call TRBD1 (5 bases). Germline V lookup: CDR1 MRHNA, CDR2 SNTAGT. V was clipped by 5 bases and J by 6 bases, with 19 bases between them. The length of the CDR3 is 16 residues. The CDR3 sequence is CASSPTMAPRAGELFF. CDR3 in DNA: TGTGCCAGCAGTCCAACCATGGCCCCCAGGGCCGGGGAGCTGTTTTTT.

This clone was seen a single time. The chain links TRBV4-2 to TRBJ1-5; weak D call: TRBD1 (6 bases). Trimming took off 6 bases at V and 5 bases at J, with 14 bases between the two ends. In germline, CDR1 is LGHNA, CDR2 YNFKEQ. The CDR3 runs to 14 residues. CDR3 protein: CASSLTGLDQPQHF. CDR3 coding DNA: TGTGCCAGCAGTCTTACAGGGTTGGATCAGCCCCAGCATTTT.

The J gene is TRBJ1-5, the V gene TRBV5-7, with TRBD1 matching over 9 bases. TRBV5-7 is given ORF status, its function remaining uncertain. This CDR3 is built from 15 residues. The V and J ends lost 3 bases and 3 bases, in that order; junction bases with no gene match: 4. The chain's CDR3 is CASSWDRDLNQPQHF. The CDR3 DNA reads as TGTGCCAGCAGCTGGGACAGGGACCTCAATCAGCCCCAGCATTTT.

This clone appeared once. This chain connects TRBV29-1 to TRBJ1-1; the match to TRBD1 covers 9 bases. J lost 4 bases, V lost 3 bases, and 12 bases had no gene match. Germline-derived CDR1 and CDR2 are SQVTM and ANQGSEA. The CDR3 runs to 16 residues. Here the CDR3 DNA reads TGCAGCGTTGATGCCCTGAGTCGGGACAGGGCCACTGAAGCTTTCTTT. Protein sequence: CSVDALSRDRATEAFF.

This rearrangement joins TRBV5-1 to TRBJ1-4, with a tentative D call TRBD1 (5 bases). CDR1 SGHRS and CDR2 YFSETQ come from the germline V gene. V gave up 4 bases and J gave up 5 bases, with 18 bases separating them. The CDR3 runs to 16 residues. CDR3 nucleotides: TGCGCCAGCAGCCCCAATCGGCGGGGCCTGAATGAAAAACTGTTTTTT. Translation: CASSPNRRGLNEKLFF.

The J gene is TRBJ2-5, the V gene TRBV25-1; D might be TRBD2 (5 bases). The CDR3 is 13 residues long. Germline CDR1 and CDR2: MGHDK and SYGVNS. V was trimmed by 6 bases and J by 4 bases, leaving 12 bases between them. The CDR3 bases are TGTGCCAGCAGCCTACTAGGAGGAGAGACCCAGTACTTC. Translation gives CASSLLGGETQYF. Using reference TRBV25-1 and TRBJ2-5 for the parts outside the CDR3, the full variable domain is EADIYQTPRYLVIGTGKKITLECSQTMGHDKMYWYQQDPGMELHLIHYSYGVNSTEKGDLSSESTVSRIRTEHFPLTLESARPSHTSQYLCASSLLGGETQYFGPGTRLLVL.

The genes are TRBV4-3 and TRBJ2-1; D uncertain. Trimming took off 8 bases at V and 0 bases at J, with 11 bases between the two ends. The germline V gene has CDR1 LGHNA and CDR2 YSLEER. The CDR3 length is 14 residues. The CDR3 sequence: CASQRSHSYNEQFF. The DNA for the CDR3 is TGCGCCAGCCAGCGATCCCACTCCTACAATGAGCAGTTCTTC.

This clone occurred a few times. The J gene is TRBJ1-2, the V gene TRBV18; D is possibly TRBD1 (6 bases). The CDR3 runs to 16 residues. Trimming removed 2 bases at V and 6 bases at J, with 19 bases between. Germline lookup yields CDR1 KGHSH and CDR2 LQKENI. This chain's CDR3 is CASSPVQGRGTDGYTF. The CDR3 DNA follows: TGTGCCAGCTCACCAGTTCAGGGCAGGGGAACGGATGGCTACACCTTC.

The gene calls are TRBV12-5 and TRBJ1-1, with D unresolved. Germline assignment: CDR1 LGHNT and CDR2 FRNRAP. The CDR3 length is 14 residues. V was cut by 5 bases and J by 6 bases, with 16 bases left in between. The CDR3, as DNA: TGTGCTAGTGGTCGCTTGCTCTCGGTTCCTGAAGCTTTCTTT. Its protein is CASGRLLSVPEAFF.

The gene calls are TRBV6-5 and TRBJ2-3; D not certain. The CDR3 has 12 residues. The germline V and J ends were trimmed by 6 bases and 2 bases, with 6 bases remaining between them. Germline V gives CDR1 MNHEY, CDR2 SVGAGI. The CDR3 loop reads CASSPNTDTQYF. CDR3 in DNA: TGTGCCAGCAGCCCCAACACAGATACGCAGTATTTT.

This chain uses TRBV4-1 with TRBJ1-5; 7 bases are a match to TRBD1. V shed 4 bases and J 3 bases; nucleotides not matched to a gene: 3. The CDR3 contains 14 residues. Germline CDR1 MGHRA, CDR2 YSYEKL. CDR3 sequence (DNA): TGCGCCAGCAGCCGGACAGGCCTCAATCAGCCCCAGCATTTT. Amino acid sequence: CASSRTGLNQPQHF.

This clone was picked up a small number of times. The chain links TRBV19 to TRBJ1-1, with unresolved D. V was cut by 7 bases and J by 0 bases, with 9 bases left in between. CDR3 length equals 13 residues. Germline V gene lookup returns CDR1 LNHDA and CDR2 SQIVND (reference sequence). CDR3 coding DNA: TGTGCCAGTATTCAGAGGTTGAACACTGAAGCTTTCTTT. Translated: CASIQRLNTEAFF.